The following is a T cell receptor (beta chain) sequence with its context. These data are taken from a study of chemoradiotherapy in HPV16-positive cancers. Germline CDR1 reads MNHNY; CDR2 reads SVGAGI (reference sequence). Trimming cost V 7 bases and J 0 bases; bases outside gene matches: 4. This CDR3 has 16 residues. Repertoires were generated with immunoSEQ multiplex PCR, while TCRdb's copy carries only in-frame clones and drops some. The sample lists 2,000 or so clones, 60% to 80% occurring once. V is TRBV6-6 and J is TRBJ1-3; TRBD1 agrees at 12 bases. The TCR comes from a human donor with HPV-associated anogenital cancer. The specimen comprised tumor tissue, sampled from a patient who underwent chemoradiotherapy. This chain's CDR3 is CASIPGQGASGNTIYF. CDR3 bases: TGTGCCAGCATCCCGGGACAGGGGGCCTCTGGAAACACCATATATTTT.